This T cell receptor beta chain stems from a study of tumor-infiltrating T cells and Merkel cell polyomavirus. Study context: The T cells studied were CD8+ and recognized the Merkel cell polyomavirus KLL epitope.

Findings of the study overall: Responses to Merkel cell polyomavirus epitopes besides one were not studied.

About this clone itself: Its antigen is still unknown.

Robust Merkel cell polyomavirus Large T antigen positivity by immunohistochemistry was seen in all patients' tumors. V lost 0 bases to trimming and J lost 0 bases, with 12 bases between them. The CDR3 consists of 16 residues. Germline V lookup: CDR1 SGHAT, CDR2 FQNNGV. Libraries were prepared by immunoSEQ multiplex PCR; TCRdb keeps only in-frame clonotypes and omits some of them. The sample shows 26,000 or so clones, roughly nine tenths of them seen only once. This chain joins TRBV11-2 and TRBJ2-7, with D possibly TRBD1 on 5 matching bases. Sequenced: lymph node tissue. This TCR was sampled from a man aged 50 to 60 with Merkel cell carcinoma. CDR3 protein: CASSLDRWQGSYEQYF. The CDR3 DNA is TGTGCCAGCAGCTTAGATAGGTGGCAGGGCTCCTACGAGCAGTACTTC.